What follows is one T cell receptor (beta chain) and its context. The target of this receptor is not known. Base quality data are lacking; no much larger clone is found one base away. This record belongs to a study of CD8 T cells in Susac syndrome (dated by TCRdb to the late 2010s). For the wider study: Whether CD8+ T cell activation and differentiation in Susac syndrome was antigen driven was tested using repertoire sequencing.

RNA was extracted with the RNeasy kit and roughly 0.5 to 1 ug was reverse transcribed using random hexamers. The immunoSEQ multiplex PCR assay, covering 54 Vbeta and 13 Jbeta segments, was used to amplify TCR beta CDR3 regions. Bias from PCR amplification was corrected by using a synthetic template baseline for primer optimization and for computational correction. In the source study's methods: Reads were assigned to V, D and J genes according to IMGT and analyzed in immunoSEQ Analyzer, with only productive sequences retained. Clonality was calculated as one minus the Shannon entropy normalized by log2 of the number of productive unique sequences. For each patient and control, public and private clones were evaluated among the 100 most prevalent clones. A clone was defined as Susac-specific if it was absent from the healthy and MS cohorts, from over a thousand published viral clones and from other ImmuneACCESS disease sequences. The public reads were reprocessed in TCRdb via fastp at Q25 and MiXCR, keeping in-frame beta chains. Rows are combined by CDR3 protein, so each entry shows the most common genes and DNA. The V and J calls come from TCRdb's annotation, not from the publication. For this sample the table gives some 190,000 distinct CDR3 sequences, of which approximately 94% were detected only once. The leading ten clones occupy 0.095% to 0.12% of the sample.

Points the paper makes about the study in general: The TCR sequencing and HLA analysis was acknowledged to have included a relatively small number of individuals.

The CDR3 measures 13 amino acids from cysteine to phenylalanine. The CDR3 DNA has 39 bases and is translated from base 1. Trimming costs V 9 bases and J 6 bases, and their ends lie 15 bases apart. The CDR1 and CDR2 encoded by the germline V gene are KGHDR and SFDVKD. High-throughput TCR beta sequencing profiled peripheral blood CD8+ and CD4+ T cells from healthy donors, Susac syndrome patients and multiple sclerosis patients. Healthy donors were age- and sex-matched controls. CD8+ TEMRA cells were enriched by FACS, while bulk CD8+ and CD4+ T cells were purified by magnetic negative isolation. Blood was drawn into EDTA tubes, processed within 24 hours, and PBMCs were isolated by density gradient centrifugation. PBMCs intended for TCR sequencing were cryopreserved in liquid nitrogen and were subsequently thawed in a 37 degrees C water bath. The sorted or isolated CD4+, CD8+ and CD8+ TEMRA cells had a purity of 90% or higher.

The sequence is built from TRBV24-1 and TRBJ2-3; TRBD2 could be the D gene, as 6 bases match. Material for sequencing was CD4+ T cells from PBMCs. The clonotype originates from a human donor in good health. The CDR3 loop reads CATSDGGVDTQYF. The nucleotides read TGTGCCACCTCGGACGGCGGGGTTGATACGCAGTATTTT.